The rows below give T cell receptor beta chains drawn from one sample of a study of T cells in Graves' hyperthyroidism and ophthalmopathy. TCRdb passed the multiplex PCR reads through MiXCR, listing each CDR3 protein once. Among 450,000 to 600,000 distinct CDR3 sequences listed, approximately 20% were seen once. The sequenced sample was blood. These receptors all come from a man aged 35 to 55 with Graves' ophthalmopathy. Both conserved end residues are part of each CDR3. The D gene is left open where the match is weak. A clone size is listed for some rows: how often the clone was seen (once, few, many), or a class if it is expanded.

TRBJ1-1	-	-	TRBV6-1	TGTGCCAGCAGATCACAGGGACGATCTGAAGCTTTCTTT	CASRSQGRSEAFF
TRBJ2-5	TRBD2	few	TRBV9	TGTGCCAGCAGCCCCCAGGGACTAGCGGGAACAAAGACCCAGTACTTC	CASSPQGLAGTKTQYF
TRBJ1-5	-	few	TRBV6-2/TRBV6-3	TGTGCCAGCAGCCACGGCGGCCATCAGCCCCAGCATTTT	CASSHGGHQPQHF
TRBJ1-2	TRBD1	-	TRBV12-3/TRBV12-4	TGTGCCAGCAGTTCTACCGGGACAGCCGATGGCTACACCTTC	CASSSTGTADGYTF
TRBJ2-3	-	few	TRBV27	TGTGCCAGCAGTTTATTATCTAGCCGGGATACGCAGTATTTT	CASSLLSSRDTQYF
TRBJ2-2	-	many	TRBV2	TGTGCCAGCAGTGAGACACAGACGAACACCGGGGAGCTGTTTTTT	CASSETQTNTGELFF
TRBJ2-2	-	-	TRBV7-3	TGTGCCAGCAGCTTAAGTTCCAACGGCGGGGAGCTGTTTTTT	CASSLSSNGGELFF
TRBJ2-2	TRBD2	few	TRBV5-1	TGCGCCAGCAGCTTGGGCCCCGCTGGGGAGGGGAACACCGGGGAGCTGTTTTTT	CASSLGPAGEGNTGELFF
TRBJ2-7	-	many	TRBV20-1	TGCAGTGCATGTATGGGAAATGAGCAGTACTTC	CSACMGNEQYF
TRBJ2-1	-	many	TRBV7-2	TGTGCCAGCAGCTCACAGGGAGGAGGAATAAATGAGCAGTTCTTC	CASSSQGGGINEQFF
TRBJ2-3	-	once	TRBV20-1	TGCAGTGCTAGTGATCGTCGGGGCACAGATACGCAGTATTTT	CSASDRRGTDTQYF
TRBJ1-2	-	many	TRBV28	TGTGCCAGCCACCCCGGACGGAGTGGTAGTACATACACCTTC	CASHPGRSGSTYTF
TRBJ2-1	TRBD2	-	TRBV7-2	TGTGCCAGCAGCTTAGCCGGGACTAGCTCCAATGAGCAGTTCTTC	CASSLAGTSSNEQFF
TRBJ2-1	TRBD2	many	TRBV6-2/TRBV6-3	TGTGCCAGCAGTTTCCGACTAGCGGGTTACAATGAGCAGTTCTTC	CASSFRLAGYNEQFF
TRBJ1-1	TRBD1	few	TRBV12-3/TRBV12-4	TGTGCCAGCAGGCTGACAGGGGAAAGCACTGAAGCTTTCTTT	CASRLTGESTEAFF
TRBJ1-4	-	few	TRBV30	TGTGCCTGGACCCCAATCCAGGGACCCTCAAAACTGTTTTTT	CAWTPIQGPSKLFF
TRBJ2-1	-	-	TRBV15	TGTGCCACCAGCAGAGTAGGTGGCAATGAGCAGTTCTTC	CATSRVGGNEQFF
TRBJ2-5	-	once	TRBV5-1	TGCGCCAGCAGCTCCAGGACGGACCAAGAGACCCAGTACTTC	CASSSRTDQETQYF
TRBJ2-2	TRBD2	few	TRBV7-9	TGTGCCAGCAGCTTAACTAGCGGGAGGTTCGGGGAGCTGTTTTTT	CASSLTSGRFGELFF
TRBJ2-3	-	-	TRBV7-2	TGTGCCAGCAGCCCCCAGGGCGCGAGTAGCGCAGATACGCAGTATTTT	CASSPQGASSADTQYF
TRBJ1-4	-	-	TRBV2	TGTGCCAGCAGTGGGGGTTCCAGGGTTGAAAAACTGTTTTTT	CASSGGSRVEKLFF
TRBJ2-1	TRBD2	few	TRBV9	TGTGCCAGCAGCCCCACCGTAGCGGGAGTGGGGTCAGGTAACAATGAGCAGTTCTTC	CASSPTVAGVGSGNNEQFF
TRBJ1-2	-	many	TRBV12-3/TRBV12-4	TGTGCCAGCAGTTACCCGGCGGGAAGGGGCGGCTACACCTTC	CASSYPAGRGGYTF
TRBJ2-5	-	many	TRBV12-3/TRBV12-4	TGTGCCAGCAGATATCTTGCGGCGGGGGCTAAAGAGACCCAGTACTTC	CASRYLAAGAKETQYF
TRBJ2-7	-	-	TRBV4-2	TGTGCCAGCAGCCCTGGGTACTCCTACGAGCAGTACTTC	CASSPGYSYEQYF
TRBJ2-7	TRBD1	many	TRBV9	TGTGCCAGCAGCGTAGTCCCCCAGGGGGCCAACGAGCAGTACTTC	CASSVVPQGANEQYF
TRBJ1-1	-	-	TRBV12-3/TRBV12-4	TGTGCCAGCAGTCTCCTGCGGGGGCACAACACTGAAGCTTTCTTT	CASSLLRGHNTEAFF
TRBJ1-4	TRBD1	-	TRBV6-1	TGTGCCAGCAGTCGCCAAACAGGGGGCGATGAAAAACTGTTTTTT	CASSRQTGGDEKLFF
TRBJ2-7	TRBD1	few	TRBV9	TGTGCCAGCAGCGGAGGACAGGGGGCTCGGTACGAGCAGTACTTC	CASSGGQGARYEQYF
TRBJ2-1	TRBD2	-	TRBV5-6	TGTGCCAGCAGCGACGGACTAGCGGTTATCTTCAATGAGCAGTTCTTC	CASSDGLAVIFNEQFF
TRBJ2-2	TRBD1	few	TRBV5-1	TGCGCCAGCAGCTCGCCACGTCGACAGGGGGCTCTCCCAAACACCGGGGAGCTGTTTTTT	CASSSPRRQGALPNTGELFF
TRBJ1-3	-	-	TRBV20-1	TGCAGTGCCAGTGCCAGGCCATCTGGAAACACCATATATTTT	CSASARPSGNTIYF
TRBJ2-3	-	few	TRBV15	TGTGCCACCAGCAGATCCCCGGGTAGCACAGATACGCAGTATTTT	CATSRSPGSTDTQYF